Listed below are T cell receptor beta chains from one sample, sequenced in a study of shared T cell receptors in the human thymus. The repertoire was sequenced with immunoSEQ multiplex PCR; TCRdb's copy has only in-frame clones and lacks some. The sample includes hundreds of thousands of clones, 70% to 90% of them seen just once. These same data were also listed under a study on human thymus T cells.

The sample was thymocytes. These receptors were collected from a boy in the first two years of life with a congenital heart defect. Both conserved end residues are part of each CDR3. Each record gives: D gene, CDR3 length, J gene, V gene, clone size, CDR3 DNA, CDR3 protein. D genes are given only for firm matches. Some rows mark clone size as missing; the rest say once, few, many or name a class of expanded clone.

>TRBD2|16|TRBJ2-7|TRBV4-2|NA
TGTGCCAGCAGCCAAGAGACTAGCGGGAGGGCCGACGAGCAGTACTTC
CASSQETSGRADEQYF
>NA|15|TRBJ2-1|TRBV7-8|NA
TGTGCCAGCAGCCCTAGCCCCCTCTCCTACAATGAGCAGTTCTTC
CASSPSPLSYNEQFF
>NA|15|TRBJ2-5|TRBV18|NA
TGTGCCAGCTCCTACCTCAGGGGACGCCAAGAGACCCAGTACTTC
CASSYLRGRQETQYF
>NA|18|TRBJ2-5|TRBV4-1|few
TGCGCCAGCAGCCGAACGGGGTGGGGCGGGGGCCACCAAGAGACCCAGTACTTC
CASSRTGWGGGHQETQYF
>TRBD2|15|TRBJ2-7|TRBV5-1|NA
TGCGCCAGCAGCGGAATTAGCGGGAGTCGTTACGAGCAGTACTTC
CASSGISGSRYEQYF
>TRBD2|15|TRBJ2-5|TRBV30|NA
TGTGCCTGGAGTGTACTCGGGACTAGTCAAGAGACCCAGTACTTC
CAWSVLGTSQETQYF
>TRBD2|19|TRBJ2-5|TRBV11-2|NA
TGTGCCAGCAGCTTTGAGCCTTTCCTAGCGGGAGTGGTCCAAGAGACCCAGTACTTC
CASSFEPFLAGVVQETQYF
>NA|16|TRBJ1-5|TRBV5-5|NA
TGTGCCAGCAGCTTGCGTTTTCAGGCAGCCCATCAGCCCCAGCATTTT
CASSLRFQAAHQPQHF
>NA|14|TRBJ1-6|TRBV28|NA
TGTGCCAGCAGTTTCGCGGGCCTGAATTTGGCCCTCCACTTT
CASSFAGLNLALHF
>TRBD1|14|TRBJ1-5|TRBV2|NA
TGTGCCAGCACCGACAGGGGAAGAGGACAGCCCCAGCATTTT
CASTDRGRGQPQHF
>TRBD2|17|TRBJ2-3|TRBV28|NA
TGTGCCAGCAGTTTTCCGAGTAGCGGGGTATACACAGATACGCAGTATTTT
CASSFPSSGVYTDTQYF